The T cell receptor beta chain under discussion was sequenced for a study of cytomegalovirus exposure and HLA in healthy donors (TCRdb year 2017). Broadly, across the study: According to an earlier analysis of 587 of the donors, about 180 million T cells yielded 117 million unique TCR beta sequences and around 280 Gb of sequence data. About 280 gigabases of sequencing data and 75 million to 85 million unique TCR sequences made up an early release that covered over 550 HLA-typed donors. Among the roughly 400 genotyped donors, around 81% belonged to the genetic ancestry cluster associated with self-reported Caucasian donors. The study aimed to test whether cataloging public T cell receptors could reveal signatures of past pathogen exposure. The study profiled the T cell repertoires of hundreds of subjects by immunosequencing and related them to cytomegalovirus serostatus. In addition to the first cohort of 666 subjects, a separate validation cohort of 120 different subjects was used. To predict cytomegalovirus infection status, the study brought together high-throughput TCR immunosequencing, statistical association of individual TCRs with disease status, and machine learning. A later analysis re-examined previously published TCR beta repertoires from 610 or so donors and added high-resolution HLA genotyping to investigate patterns of TCR occurrence. Rather than drawing on any new phenotypic data, the later analysis identified candidate immune exposures from TCR beta sequences and the way those sequences occurred across donors. An earlier analysis of 587 of the donors used high-throughput TCR beta sequencing to judge whether each TCR beta V gene segment behaved as functional or pseudogenic. Donor age, sex, ethnicity and CMV serostatus were compiled alongside the repertoire data. A later genetic analysis used genome-wide SNP genotypes for 398 of the 666 donors, treating that subset as a discovery cohort. All discovery cohort repertoires had been generated using a single sequencing platform. Class I and class II HLA loci were covered by the typing at four-digit resolution. Typing coverage differed by locus: A, B, C, DRB1 and DQB1 were typed in roughly 620-630 donors, DQA1 in about 500, DPA1 in approximately 600, and DPB1 in just under 480. A handful of DR-DQ haplotypes were handled as single units for association and clustering because linkage in the cohort was strong. Among 300 to 500 genotyped donors of the cohort, an average of approximately 220,000 unique TCR beta nucleotide sequences was sequenced per donor, of which about 18% were non-productive.

The cohort comprised some 730 healthy bone marrow donors. All cohort members were sampled while nominally healthy, although unrecorded immune exposures were likely present. The donor tested CMV seropositive and was one of the 289 seropositive cohort members. A peripheral blood sample was collected from each donor, and TCR beta sequencing was performed on peripheral blood mononuclear cells. The Qiagen DNeasy Blood Extraction Kit was used to extract genomic DNA from the blood cell samples. Libraries were prepared through the immunoSEQ multiplex PCR assay. A mixture of 60 forward primers for TCR Vbeta segments and 13 reverse primers for TCR Jbeta segments was used in the multiplex PCR. Amplification of the CDR3 region of rearranged TCR beta genes was performed with a multiplex PCR assay on genomic DNA. On the Illumina HiSeq System, the amplified TCR beta libraries were sequenced as 87-base-pair reads. Per the original workflow: In a later analysis, roughly 80 million unique TCR beta chains were counted across the roughly 610 repertoires, and about 9.9 million of these chains were shared by at least two donors. A nearest-neighbor algorithm error-corrected the raw reads and collapsed the reads into unique sequences, merging closely related sequences to remove PCR and sequencing errors. CDR3 sequences were aligned to IMGT reference sequences to assign V, D and J gene segments. For a sequence to be retained, a match of at least six nucleotides to both a V gene segment and a J gene segment was required. Rearrangements were classified as productive when the CDR3 lacked stop codons and remained in frame with V and J, and all other rearrangements were classified as non-productive. CDR3 was defined by IMGT convention, running from the second conserved V-encoded cysteine to the conserved J-encoded phenylalanine. The earlier analysis of about 560 of the donors excluded any sequence lacking an unambiguous match to a single V gene segment. An earlier analysis of 450 to 650 of the donors called V segments functional above 56.7% productive rearrangements and segregating when the between-donor standard deviation exceeded 5%. A statistical classification framework was built to diagnose cytomegalovirus status from the catalog of TCR beta chain sequences. V and J gene assignment, in a later analysis, came from comparing TCR nucleotide sequences with IMGT/GENE-DB human TR gene sequences. The TCRdist pipeline was used in a later analysis to assign CDR3 sequences and most-parsimonious VDJ recombination scenarios. In a later analysis, each TCR beta chain was defined by its CDR3 amino acid sequence together with its V-gene family, and reads without a unique V-gene family were excluded. As a way to deal with suspected cross-contamination and a sequencing artifact, a later analysis dropped 592 nucleotide sequences that were highly shared and had low generation probability. In a later analysis, a clonal expansion index was calculated for each public chain from normalized within-repertoire ranks of inferred template counts. In a later analysis, generation probabilities were computed with a VDJ recombination model fitted to out-of-frame rearrangements, and the resulting probabilities were checked against IGoR. In a later analysis, TCR-TCR, TCR-HLA and TCR-CMV co-occurrence was scored with hypergeometric tests, and a repertoire-size bias correction was applied to TCR pairs. A later analysis estimated false discovery rates by permuting HLA or CMV assignments 20 times. A later analysis grouped co-occurring TCRs with DBSCAN, adding TCRdist sequence similarity when clustering within HLA-allele-positive subsets. Repertoires with fewer than 30,000 or more than 120,000 public chains, plus five repertoires with anomalous nucleotide sharing, were excluded from co-occurrence clustering. TCRdb mirrors the immuneACCESS table, restricted to in-frame sequences. Some clones are absent from its copies; in checked studies, under half trace to an unresolved V gene, and the reason for the others is unknown. V, J and clone size are those of that table, while D and trimming were read from the DNA. The sample table lists roughly 120,000 clones, 70% to 80% of them with a count of one. Roughly 8.2% of the sample is in the top ten clones.

Per the germline V gene, KGHSH is the CDR1 and LQKENI is the CDR2. Trimming leaves V shorter by 5 bases and J shorter by 3 bases, with the junction holding 6 bases beyond the gene matches. The cysteine opens and the phenylalanine closes a CDR3 of 15 amino acids. Only the CDR3 part of the read is kept: 45 bases, read in frame from the first base. About this clone itself: This clone's antigen is unknown. No much larger clone exists at a distance of one base, and base qualities are not known.

What the research found in general, with its limitations: According to the authors, the approach could potentially be generalized to other disease states and immunological phenotypes. A cluster of highly shared sequence variants was judged likely to represent a technical artifact of the sequencing pipeline. A later analysis found that HLA-associated TCR beta chains were more clonally expanded and had lower generation probabilities than equally common non-associated chains. According to a later analysis, most CMV-associated TCR beta chains appeared to be HLA-restricted, and the HLA associations seemed to be driven largely by CMV exposure. Some IMGT-functional V segments, including TRBV6-2 and TRBV6-3, could not be distinguished by the 87-base-pair reads and were therefore excluded. Assigning TCR associations to individual alleles was difficult when HLA alleles, especially DR and DQ, strongly co-occurred. A further reported finding was that TCR beta sequences accurately predicted the HLA-A and HLA-B alleles for most subjects in the first cohort. The presence/absence analyses assumed that sequencing depth was roughly uniform across donors, and that assumption may not be true. In the study, approximately 150 TCR beta chains were listed as associated with cytomegalovirus. According to a later analysis, parvovirus B19, influenza, CMV and Epstein-Barr virus appeared linked to several top co-occurrence clusters. V-gene and J-gene trimming of TCR beta chains was associated with a missense DCLRE1C variant in a later genetic analysis, and the association was replicated in an independent cohort. According to a later analysis, TCR association rates differed among HLA loci, with DRB1 alleles showing the most associated TCRs and HLA-C alleles showing the fewest. Because HLA typing was missing for some donors at each locus, association tests included only the typed subset. Cytomegalovirus status was reported to be diagnosed by the classifier with high specificity and sensitivity in both the original and validation cohorts. Specific HLA alleles were associated with roughly 17,000 TCR beta sequences at a false discovery rate of 0.05 in a later analysis. Over 15 rarely observed V segments, including chromosome 9 orphons, were excluded from the earlier analysis of some 590 of the donors because counts were too low. According to a later genetic analysis, donors in an Asian-associated ancestry cluster had fewer N-insertions in productive TCRs than the roughly 670-donor mean. Only TCR beta chains were sequenced in this cohort, and the absence of alpha or paired-chain data limited detectable features. Most TCR sequences were seen in very few donors, while some public TCRs were found in many individuals. A few of the identified cytomegalovirus-associated TCR beta chains were confirmed in vitro to be specific for cytomegalovirus antigens. The only immune exposure information available for the cohort was CMV serostatus. Linkage disequilibrium might explain the correlated functional status among segregating V segments, but an unknown experimental factor could not be excluded. An earlier analysis of several hundred of the donors showed that most TCR beta V segments appeared in productive rearrangements either about 87% or about 30% of the time, which broadly matched IMGT annotations.

The chain joins TRBV18 to TRBJ1-5, and TRBD1 aligns with 8 junction nucleotides. The TCR originated in a woman between 35 and 50 years old in good health and CMV-seropositive. The sample was PBMCs. The nucleotides are TGTGCCAGCTCAAGGGACAGGCGTCTCAATCAGCCCCAGCATTTT. Its coded protein is CASSRDRRLNQPQHF.